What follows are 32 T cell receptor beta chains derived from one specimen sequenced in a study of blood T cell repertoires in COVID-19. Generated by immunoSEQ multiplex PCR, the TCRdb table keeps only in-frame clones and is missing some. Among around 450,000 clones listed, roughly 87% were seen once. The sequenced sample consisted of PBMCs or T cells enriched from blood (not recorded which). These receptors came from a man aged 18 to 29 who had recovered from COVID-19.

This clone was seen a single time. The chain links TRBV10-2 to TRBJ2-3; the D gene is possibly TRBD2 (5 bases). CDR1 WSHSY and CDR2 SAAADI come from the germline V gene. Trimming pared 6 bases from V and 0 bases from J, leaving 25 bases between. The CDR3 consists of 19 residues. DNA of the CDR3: TGCGCCAGCAGAGTTCACATAGGCGGGCCTCCCACTAGCACAGATACGCAGTATTTT. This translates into CASRVHIGGPPTSTDTQYF.

The CDR3: CASSPGTGTNTGELFF. The CDR3 DNA reads TGCGCCAGCAGCCCGGGGACAGGAACGAACACCGGGGAGCTGTTTTTT. V and J are TRBV5-1 and TRBJ2-2; 8 bases align to TRBD1. The CDR3 length is 16 residues. Germline-derived CDR1 and CDR2 are SGHRS and YFSETQ. Germline trimming cut 4 bases from V and 0 bases from J; bases unmatched to any gene: 5. Together with reference TRBV5-1 and TRBJ2-2, the CDR3 gives the full variable domain: KAGVTQTPRYLIKTRGQQVTLSCSPISGHRSVSWYQQTPGQGLQFLFEYFSETQRNKGNFPGRFSGRQFSNSRSEMNVSTLELGDSALYLCASSPGTGTNTGELFFGEGSRLTVL.

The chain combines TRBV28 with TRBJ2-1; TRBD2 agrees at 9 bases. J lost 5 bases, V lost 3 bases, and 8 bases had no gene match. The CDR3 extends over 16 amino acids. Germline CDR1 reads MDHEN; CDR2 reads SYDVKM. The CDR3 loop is CASSFLAGEGHNEQFF. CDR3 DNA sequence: TGTGCCAGCAGTTTTTTAGCGGGAGAAGGCCACAATGAGCAGTTCTTC. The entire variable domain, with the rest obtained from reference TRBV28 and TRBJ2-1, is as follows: DVKVTQSSRYLVKRTGEKVFLECVQDMDHENMFWYRQDPGLGLRLIYFSYDVKMKEKGDIPEGYSVSREKKERFSLILESASTNQTSMYLCASSFLAGEGHNEQFFGPGTRLTVL.

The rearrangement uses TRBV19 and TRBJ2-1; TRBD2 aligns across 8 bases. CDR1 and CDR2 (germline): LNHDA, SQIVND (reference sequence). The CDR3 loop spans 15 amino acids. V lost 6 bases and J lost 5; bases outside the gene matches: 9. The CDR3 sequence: CASSPGLAGHNEQFF. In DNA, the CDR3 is TGTGCCAGTAGCCCTGGACTAGCCGGCCACAATGAGCAGTTCTTC.

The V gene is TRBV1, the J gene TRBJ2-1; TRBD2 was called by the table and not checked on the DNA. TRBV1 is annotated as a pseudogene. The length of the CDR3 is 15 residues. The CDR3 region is CTSSQVLLNYNEQFF. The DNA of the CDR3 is TGCACCAGCAGCCAAGTTCTTCTAAACTACAATGAGCAGTTCTTC.

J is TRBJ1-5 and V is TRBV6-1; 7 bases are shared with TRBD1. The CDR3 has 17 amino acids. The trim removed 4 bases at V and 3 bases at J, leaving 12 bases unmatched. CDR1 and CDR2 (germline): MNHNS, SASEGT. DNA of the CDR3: TGTGCCAGCAGTGTTCCTCCTACAGGGGTTCTCAATCAGCCCCAGCATTTT. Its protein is CASSVPPTGVLNQPQHF.

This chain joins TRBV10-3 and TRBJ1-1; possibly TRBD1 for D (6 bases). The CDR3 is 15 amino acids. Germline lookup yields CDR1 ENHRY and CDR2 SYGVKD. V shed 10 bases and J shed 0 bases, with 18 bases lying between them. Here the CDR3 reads CATRGSGGMNTEAFF. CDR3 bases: TGTGCCACTCGGGGTTCGGGGGGCATGAACACTGAAGCTTTCTTT.

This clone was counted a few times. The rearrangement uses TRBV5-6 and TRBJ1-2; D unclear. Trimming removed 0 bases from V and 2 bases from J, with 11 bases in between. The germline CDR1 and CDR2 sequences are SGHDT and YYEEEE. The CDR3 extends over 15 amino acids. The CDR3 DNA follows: TGTGCCAGCAGCTTGGTTTTTGAGCGCAACTATGGCTACACCTTC. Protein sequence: CASSLVFERNYGYTF.

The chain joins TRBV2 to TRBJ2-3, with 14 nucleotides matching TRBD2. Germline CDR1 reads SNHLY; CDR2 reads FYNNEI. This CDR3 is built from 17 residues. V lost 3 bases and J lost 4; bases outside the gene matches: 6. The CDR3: CASSDGLAGGLPDTQYF. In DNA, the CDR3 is TGTGCCAGCAGTGACGGACTAGCGGGGGGTCTACCAGATACGCAGTATTTT.

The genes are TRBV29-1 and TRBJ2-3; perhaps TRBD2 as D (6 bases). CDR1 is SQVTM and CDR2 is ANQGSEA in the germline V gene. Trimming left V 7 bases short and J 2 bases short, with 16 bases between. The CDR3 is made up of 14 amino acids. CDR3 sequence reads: CSGRDRMDTDTQYF. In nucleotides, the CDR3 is TGCAGCGGGAGGGACCGGATGGACACAGATACGCAGTATTTT.

CDR3 residues: CAWSVRGQPQHF. The CDR3 region has the DNA TGTGCCTGGAGTGTTCGGGGTCAGCCCCAGCATTTT. The rearrangement joins TRBV30 to TRBJ1-5, with D hard to call. Germline V lookup: CDR1 GTSNPN, CDR2 SVGIG (reference sequence). The CDR3 runs 12 residues. The ends were cut back, 0 bases at V and 6 bases at J, with 6 bases in the middle.

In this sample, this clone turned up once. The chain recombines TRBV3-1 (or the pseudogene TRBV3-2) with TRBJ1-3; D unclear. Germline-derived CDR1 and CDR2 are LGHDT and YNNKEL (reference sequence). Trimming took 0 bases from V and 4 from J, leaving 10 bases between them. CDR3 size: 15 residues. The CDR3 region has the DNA TGTGCCAGCAGCCAAGATTTGAGGTTAGGAAACACCATATATTTT. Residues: CASSQDLRLGNTIYF.

CDR3 nucleotides: TGTGCCATCAGAGGGAGGGACACTGAAGCTTTCTTT. Amino acid sequence: CAIRGRDTEAFF. This chain connects TRBV10-3 to TRBJ1-1; D uncertain. Germline V gene sequence: CDR1 ENHRY, CDR2 SYGVKD. This CDR3 region has 12 residues. The V end lost 6 bases, the J end lost 3 bases, and 8 bases lay between the germline ends.

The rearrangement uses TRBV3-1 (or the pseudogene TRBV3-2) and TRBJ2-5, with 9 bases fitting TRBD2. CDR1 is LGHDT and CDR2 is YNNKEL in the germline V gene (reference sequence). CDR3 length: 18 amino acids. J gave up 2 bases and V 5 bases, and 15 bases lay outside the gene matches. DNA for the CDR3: TGTGCCAGCAGCGGCTCGACAGGGACCCTAGCGGGGCAAGAGACCCAGTACTTC. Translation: CASSGSTGTLAGQETQYF.

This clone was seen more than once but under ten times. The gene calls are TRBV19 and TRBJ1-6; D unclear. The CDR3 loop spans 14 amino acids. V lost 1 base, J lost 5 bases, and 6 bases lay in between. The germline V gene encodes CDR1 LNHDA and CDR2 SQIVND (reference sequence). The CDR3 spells CASSIVGHNSPLHF. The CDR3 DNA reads TGTGCCAGTAGTATAGTTGGCCATAATTCACCCCTCCACTTT.

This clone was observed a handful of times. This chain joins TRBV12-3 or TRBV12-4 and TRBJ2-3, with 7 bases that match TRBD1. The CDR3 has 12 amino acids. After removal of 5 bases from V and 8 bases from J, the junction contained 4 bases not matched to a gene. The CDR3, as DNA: TGTGCCAGCAGTCTCGGACAGGCTACGCAGTATTTT. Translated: CASSLGQATQYF.

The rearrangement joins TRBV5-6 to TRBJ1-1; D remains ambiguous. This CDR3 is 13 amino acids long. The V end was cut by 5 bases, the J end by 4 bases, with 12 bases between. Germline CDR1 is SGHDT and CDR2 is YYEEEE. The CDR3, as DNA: TGTGCCAGCAGGCCGGGGTTAAGCACTGAAGCTTTCTTT. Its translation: CASRPGLSTEAFF.

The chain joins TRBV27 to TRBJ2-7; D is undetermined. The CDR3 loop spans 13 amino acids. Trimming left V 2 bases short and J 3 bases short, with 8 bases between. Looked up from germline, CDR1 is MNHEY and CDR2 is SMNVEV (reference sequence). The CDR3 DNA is TGTGCCAGCAGTTTAAGCCCAAGCTACGAGCAGTACTTC. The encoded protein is CASSLSPSYEQYF.

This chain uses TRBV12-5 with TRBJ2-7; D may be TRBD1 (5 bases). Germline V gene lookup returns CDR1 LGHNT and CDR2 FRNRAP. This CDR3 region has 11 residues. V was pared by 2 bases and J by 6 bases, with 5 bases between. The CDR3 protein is CASGLRGEQYF. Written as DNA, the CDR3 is TGTGCTAGTGGTTTGAGGGGCGAGCAGTACTTC.

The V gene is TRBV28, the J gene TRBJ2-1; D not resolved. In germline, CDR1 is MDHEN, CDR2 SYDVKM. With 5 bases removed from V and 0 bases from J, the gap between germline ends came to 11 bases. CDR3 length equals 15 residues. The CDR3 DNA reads TGTGCCAGCAGTCCCCCAGGCAGCTCCTACAATGAGCAGTTCTTC. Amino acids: CASSPPGSSYNEQFF.

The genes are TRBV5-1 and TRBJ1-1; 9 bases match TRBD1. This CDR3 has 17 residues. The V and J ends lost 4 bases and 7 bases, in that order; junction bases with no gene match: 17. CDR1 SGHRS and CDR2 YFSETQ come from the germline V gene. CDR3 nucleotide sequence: TGCGCCAGCAGCCTAAGTACGGGACAGGGATTTCAGAGTGAAGCTTTCTTT. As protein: CASSLSTGQGFQSEAFF.

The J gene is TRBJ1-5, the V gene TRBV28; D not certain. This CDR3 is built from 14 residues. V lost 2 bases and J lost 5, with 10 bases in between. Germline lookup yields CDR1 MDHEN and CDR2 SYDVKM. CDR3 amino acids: CASSLLDGYQPQHF. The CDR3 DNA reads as TGTGCCAGCAGTTTACTAGACGGGTATCAGCCCCAGCATTTT.

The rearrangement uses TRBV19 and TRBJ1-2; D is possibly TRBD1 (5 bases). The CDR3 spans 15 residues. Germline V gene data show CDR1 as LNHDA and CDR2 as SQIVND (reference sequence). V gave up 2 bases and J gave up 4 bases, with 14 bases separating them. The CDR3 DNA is TGTGCCAGTAGTATAAGCGTGGGGCAGAGCTATGGCTACACCTTC. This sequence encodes CASSISVGQSYGYTF. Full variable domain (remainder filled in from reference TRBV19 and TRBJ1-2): DGGITQSPKYLFRKEGQNVTLSCEQNLNHDAMYWYRQDPGQGLRLIYYSQIVNDFQKGDIAEGYSVSREKKESFPLTVTSAQKNPTAFYLCASSISVGQSYGYTFGSGTRLTVV.

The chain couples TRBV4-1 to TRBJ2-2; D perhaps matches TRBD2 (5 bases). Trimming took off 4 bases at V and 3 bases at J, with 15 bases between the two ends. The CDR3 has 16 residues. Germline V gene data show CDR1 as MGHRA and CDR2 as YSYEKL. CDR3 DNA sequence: TGCGCCAGCAGCCCATACAGCGGAGACTACACCGGGGAGCTGTTTTTT. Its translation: CASSPYSGDYTGELFF.

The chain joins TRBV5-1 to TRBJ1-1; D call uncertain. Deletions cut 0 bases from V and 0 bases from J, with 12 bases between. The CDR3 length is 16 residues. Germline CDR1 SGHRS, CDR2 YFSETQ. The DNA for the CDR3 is TGCGCCAGCAGCTTGGCCCCCAGGAATATGAACACTGAAGCTTTCTTT. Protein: CASSLAPRNMNTEAFF. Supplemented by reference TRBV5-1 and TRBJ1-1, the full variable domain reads KAGVTQTPRYLIKTRGQQVTLSCSPISGHRSVSWYQQTPGQGLQFLFEYFSETQRNKGNFPGRFSGRQFSNSRSEMNVSTLELGDSALYLCASSLAPRNMNTEAFFGQGTRLTVV.

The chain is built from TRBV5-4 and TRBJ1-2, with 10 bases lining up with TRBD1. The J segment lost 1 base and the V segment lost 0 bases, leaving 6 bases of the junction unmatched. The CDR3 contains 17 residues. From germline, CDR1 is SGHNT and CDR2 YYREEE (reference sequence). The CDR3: CASSLAPGTGDNYGYTF. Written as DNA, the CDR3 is TGTGCCAGCAGCTTGGCGCCCGGGACAGGGGATAACTATGGCTACACCTTC.

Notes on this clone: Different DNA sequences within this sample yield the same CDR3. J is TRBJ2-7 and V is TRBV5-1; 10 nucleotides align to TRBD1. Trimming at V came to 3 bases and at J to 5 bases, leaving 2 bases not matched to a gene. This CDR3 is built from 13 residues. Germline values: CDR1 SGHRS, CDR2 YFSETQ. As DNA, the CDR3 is TGCGCCAGCAGCTGGGGACAGGGGAACGAGCAGTACTTC. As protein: CASSWGQGNEQYF.

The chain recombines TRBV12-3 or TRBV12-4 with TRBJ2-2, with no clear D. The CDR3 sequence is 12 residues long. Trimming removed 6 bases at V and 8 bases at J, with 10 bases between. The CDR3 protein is CASSPIRGELFF. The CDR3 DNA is TGTGCCAGCAGCCCTATTCGAGGGGAGCTGTTTTTT.

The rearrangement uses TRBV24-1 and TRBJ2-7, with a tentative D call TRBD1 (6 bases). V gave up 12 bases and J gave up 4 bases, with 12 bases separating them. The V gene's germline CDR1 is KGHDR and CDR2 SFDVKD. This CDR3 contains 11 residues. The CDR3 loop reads CAVTGTYEQYF. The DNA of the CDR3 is TGTGCCGTGACAGGAACTTACGAGCAGTACTTC.

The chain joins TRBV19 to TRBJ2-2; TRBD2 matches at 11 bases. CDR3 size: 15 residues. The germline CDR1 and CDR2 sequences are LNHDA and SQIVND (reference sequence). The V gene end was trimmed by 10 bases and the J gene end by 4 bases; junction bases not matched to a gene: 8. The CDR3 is CAISDSGRGTGELFF. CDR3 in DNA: TGTGCCATATCAGATAGCGGGAGGGGCACCGGGGAGCTGTTTTTT. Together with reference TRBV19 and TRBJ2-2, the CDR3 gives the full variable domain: DGGITQSPKYLFRKEGQNVTLSCEQNLNHDAMYWYRQDPGQGLRLIYYSQIVNDFQKGDIAEGYSVSREKKESFPLTVTSAQKNPTAFYLCAISDSGRGTGELFFGEGSRLTVL.

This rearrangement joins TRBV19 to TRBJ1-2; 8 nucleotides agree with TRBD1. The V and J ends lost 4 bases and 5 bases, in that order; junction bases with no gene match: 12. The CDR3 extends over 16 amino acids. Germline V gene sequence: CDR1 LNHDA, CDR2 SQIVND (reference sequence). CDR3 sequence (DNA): TGTGCCAGTAGTAACCCAGGGGGCGAAGTTCGGTATGGCTACACCTTC. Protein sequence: CASSNPGGEVRYGYTF.

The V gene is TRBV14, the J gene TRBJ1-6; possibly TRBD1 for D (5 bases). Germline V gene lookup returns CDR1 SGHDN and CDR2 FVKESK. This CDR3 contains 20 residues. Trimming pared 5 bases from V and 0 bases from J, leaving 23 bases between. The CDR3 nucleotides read TGTGCCAGCAGCGGACGACCCGCCCGGACAACGAGCTCCTATAATTCACCCCTCCACTTT. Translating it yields CASSGRPARTTSSYNSPLHF.